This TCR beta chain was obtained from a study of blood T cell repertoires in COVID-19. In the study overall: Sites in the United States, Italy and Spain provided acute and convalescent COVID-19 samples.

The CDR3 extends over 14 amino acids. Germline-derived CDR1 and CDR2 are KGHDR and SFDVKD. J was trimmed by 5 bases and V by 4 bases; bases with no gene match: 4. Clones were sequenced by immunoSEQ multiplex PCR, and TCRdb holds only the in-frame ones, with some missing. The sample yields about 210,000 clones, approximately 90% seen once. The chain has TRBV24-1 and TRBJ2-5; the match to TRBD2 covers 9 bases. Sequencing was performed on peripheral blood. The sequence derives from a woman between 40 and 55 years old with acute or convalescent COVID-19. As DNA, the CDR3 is TGTGCCACCAGTGAGCCCGGGACTAGCGAGACCCAGTACTTC. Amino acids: CATSEPGTSETQYF.